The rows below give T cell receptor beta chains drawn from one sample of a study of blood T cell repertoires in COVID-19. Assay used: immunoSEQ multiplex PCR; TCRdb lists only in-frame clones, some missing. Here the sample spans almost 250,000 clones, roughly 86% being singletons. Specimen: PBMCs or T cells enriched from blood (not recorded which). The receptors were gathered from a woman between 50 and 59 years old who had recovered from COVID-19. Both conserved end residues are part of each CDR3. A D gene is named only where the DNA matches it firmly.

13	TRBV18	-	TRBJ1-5	CASSAGSDGPQHF	TGTGCCAGCTCAGCAGGTTCCGATGGGCCCCAGCATTTT
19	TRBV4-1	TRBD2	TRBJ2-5	CASSQGFLLGASGKETQYF	TGCGCCAGCAGCCAAGGATTCCTTTTGGGGGCTAGCGGGAAAGAGACCCAGTACTTC
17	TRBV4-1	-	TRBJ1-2	CASSQATPGQLGYGYTF	TGCGCCAGCAGCCAAGCGACTCCCGGCCAACTAGGGTATGGCTACACCTTC
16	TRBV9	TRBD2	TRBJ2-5	CASSVGSGLRQETQYF	TGTGCCAGCAGCGTAGGCTCGGGACTACGGCAAGAGACCCAGTACTTC
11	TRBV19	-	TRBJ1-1	CASRTGLEAFF	TGTGCCAGTAGAACAGGGTTGGAAGCTTTCTTT
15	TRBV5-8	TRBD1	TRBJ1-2	CASSLKDRGVYGYTF	TGTGCCAGCAGCTTGAAGGACAGGGGTGTATATGGCTACACCTTC
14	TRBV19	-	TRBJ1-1	CASSIRTDRTEAFF	TGTGCCAGTAGTATCAGGACAGATCGGACTGAAGCTTTCTTT
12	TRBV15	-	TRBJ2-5	CATSRPKETQYF	TGTGCCACCAGCAGACCTAAGGAGACCCAGTACTTC
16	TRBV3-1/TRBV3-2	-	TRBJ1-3	CASSQERGGSGNTIYF	TGTGCCAGCAGCCAAGAAAGAGGGGGCTCTGGAAACACCATATATTTT
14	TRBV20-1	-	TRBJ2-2	CSASFRGNTGELFF	TGCAGTGCTAGTTTTCGAGGGAACACCGGGGAGCTGTTTTTT
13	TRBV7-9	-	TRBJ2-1	CASSRGGAARQFF	TGTGCCAGCAGCAGGGGGGGCGCAGCGCGACAGTTCTTC
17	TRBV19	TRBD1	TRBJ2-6	CASRATGRYSGANVLTF	TGTGCCAGCCGGGCGACAGGGCGCTACTCTGGGGCCAACGTCCTGACTTTC
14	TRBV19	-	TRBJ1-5	CASGEGWGNQPQHF	TGTGCCAGTGGGGAGGGATGGGGCAATCAGCCCCAGCATTTT